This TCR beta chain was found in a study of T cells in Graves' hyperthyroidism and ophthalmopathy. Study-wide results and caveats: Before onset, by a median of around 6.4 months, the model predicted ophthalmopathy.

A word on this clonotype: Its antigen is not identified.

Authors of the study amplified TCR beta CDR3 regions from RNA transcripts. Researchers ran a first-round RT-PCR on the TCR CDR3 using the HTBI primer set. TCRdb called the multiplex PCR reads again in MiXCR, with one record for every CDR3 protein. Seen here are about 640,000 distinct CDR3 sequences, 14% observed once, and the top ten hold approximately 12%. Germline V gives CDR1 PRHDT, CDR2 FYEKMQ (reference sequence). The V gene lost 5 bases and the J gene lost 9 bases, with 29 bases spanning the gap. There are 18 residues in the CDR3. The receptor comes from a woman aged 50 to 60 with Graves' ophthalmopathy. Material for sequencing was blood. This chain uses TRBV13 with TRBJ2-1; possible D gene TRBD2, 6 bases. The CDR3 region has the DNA TGTGCCAGCAGCGGTGGGCACGTGGGGGAGGCGGTTTTGAGTGAGCAGTTCTTC. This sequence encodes CASSGGHVGEAVLSEQFF.